This TCR beta chain appears in the sequencing data of a study of shared clonotypes between healthy human individuals. Generated by immunoSEQ multiplex PCR, the TCRdb table keeps only in-frame clones and is missing some. In the table there are more than 400,000 clones, 90% to 96% of which are singletons. Germline trimming cut 1 base from V and 2 bases from J; bases unmatched to any gene: 10. This CDR3 comprises 18 residues. Germline values: CDR1 LNHDA, CDR2 SQIVND (reference sequence). The sequence derives from a woman in her twenties or thirties in good health. V is TRBV19 and J is TRBJ2-5, with 10 nucleotides matching TRBD2. Input material: naive CD4+ T cells sorted from blood. The sample's subset: CD45RA+ positively selected. The CDR3 bases are TGTGCCAGTAGTATAGGAACAAGGGGACTAGCGCATCAAGAGACCCAGTACTTC. It yields the protein CASSIGTRGLAHQETQYF.